The 20 T cell receptor beta chains presented below share a single source sample, sequenced in a study of T cells in Graves' hyperthyroidism and ophthalmopathy. Amplification of TCR beta CDR3 regions was performed using RNA transcripts as template. The HTBI primer set was used in a first-round RT-PCR of the TCR CDR3. TCRdb passed the multiplex PCR reads through MiXCR, listing each CDR3 protein once. In the table there are about 560,000 distinct CDR3 sequences, roughly 17% of which are singletons. Sequencing was done on a sample of blood. All receptors come from a young woman with Graves' hyperthyroidism.

The sample holds many counts of this clonotype. V and J are TRBV5-1 and TRBJ1-2; tentative D call: TRBD1 (5 bases). V lost 7 bases and J lost 3, with 16 bases in between. This CDR3 contains 14 residues. Per germline, CDR1 SGHRS and CDR2 YFSETQ. The CDR3 spells CASRGAGIDYGYTF. The CDR3 nucleotides are TGCGCCAGCCGCGGGGCAGGGATTGACTATGGCTACACCTTC.

This sequence joins TRBV28 and TRBJ1-1; the match to TRBD1 covers 11 bases. V was pared by 6 bases and J by 11 bases, with 2 bases of the junction left unmatched. Germline-derived CDR1 and CDR2 are MDHEN and SYDVKM. CDR3 length: 11 residues. In DNA, the CDR3 is TGTGCCAGCAGGGGGGACAGGGGGGCTTTCTTT. Translation: CASRGDRGAFF.

In its sample, this clonotype was seen a few times. The chain is built from TRBV30 and TRBJ2-5; 10 nucleotides line up with TRBD2. This CDR3 is 17 amino acids long. V lost 3 bases, J lost 1 base, and 11 bases stayed unmatched. Per the germline V gene, CDR1 is GTSNPN and CDR2 is SVGIG (reference sequence). The CDR3 DNA sequence: TGTGCCTGGAGGGGGCAATGGCTAGCGGGAGCCCAAGAGACCCAGTACTTC. Amino acid sequence: CAWRGQWLAGAQETQYF.

V gene TRBV30 combines with J gene TRBJ1-6, with 7 bases identical to TRBD1. Germline V gene lookup returns CDR1 GTSNPN and CDR2 SVGIG (reference sequence). Unmatched junction bases numbered 6, after V lost 3 bases and J lost 7 bases. There are 14 residues in the CDR3. CDR3 nucleotides: TGTGCCTGGAGCCCCGGGACAGCAAATTCACCCCTCCACTTT. This gives the protein CAWSPGTANSPLHF.

In its sample, this clonotype was seen a few times. V and J are TRBV6-1 and TRBJ2-7; perhaps TRBD2 as D (5 bases). Germline V gene sequence: CDR1 MNHNS, CDR2 SASEGT. The CDR3 sequence is 12 residues long. Trimming removed 8 bases at V and 7 bases at J, with 15 bases between. DNA for the CDR3: TGTGCCAGCGACCGGGGAGAAGGGGAGCAGTACTTC. Translating gives CASDRGEGEQYF.

This clonotype was recorded at least ten times. The chain carries TRBV6-5 and TRBJ2-7; D gene ambiguous. Germline-derived CDR1 and CDR2 are MNHEY and SVGAGI. V was trimmed by 0 bases and J by 1 base, leaving 4 bases between them. The CDR3 has 13 residues. DNA for the CDR3: TGTGCCAGCAGTTACTCCGAATCCTACGAGCAGTACTTC. Translated: CASSYSESYEQYF.

This chain connects TRBV18 to TRBJ1-5; possibly TRBD1 for D (5 bases). The V end lost 2 bases, the J end lost 5 bases, and 10 bases lay between the germline ends. The germline gives CDR1 KGHSH, CDR2 LQKENI. The CDR3 spans 14 residues. The CDR3 here is CASSPGGGDQPQHF. The CDR3 coding sequence is TGTGCCAGCTCACCAGGGGGGGGGGATCAGCCCCAGCATTTT.

This clonotype was picked up a small number of times. The genes are TRBV20-1 and TRBJ2-5; either TRBD1 or TRBD2 may supply D (5 bases each). Deletions cut 6 bases from V and 3 bases from J, with 14 bases between. Germline loops: CDR1 DFQATT, CDR2 SNEGSKA (reference sequence). The CDR3 is 13 residues long. The CDR3 sequence: CSAPTGTEETQYF. CDR3 coding DNA: TGCAGTGCCCCGACCGGGACGGAAGAGACCCAGTACTTC.

This chain joins TRBV19 and TRBJ2-1, with D perhaps matching TRBD1 (5 bases). Looked up from germline, CDR1 is LNHDA and CDR2 is SQIVND (reference sequence). The CDR3 is 16 residues long. Between the trimmed V and J ends, which lost 7 bases and 5 bases, there was a span of 21 bases. The CDR3 spells CASTRKATVFHNEQFF. CDR3 nucleotides: TGTGCCAGTACCAGAAAGGCGACAGTTTTCCACAATGAGCAGTTCTTC. The variable domain in full, with the rest retrieved from reference TRBV19 and TRBJ2-1, is DGGITQSPKYLFRKEGQNVTLSCEQNLNHDAMYWYRQDPGQGLRLIYYSQIVNDFQKGDIAEGYSVSREKKESFPLTVTSAQKNPTAFYLCASTRKATVFHNEQFFGPGTRLTVL.

This clonotype has a count of ten or more. The genes are TRBV18 and TRBJ1-2, with D unresolved. The germline CDR1 and CDR2 sequences are KGHSH and LQKENI. Deletions cut 1 base from V and 8 bases from J, with 11 bases between. The CDR3 contains 13 residues. For the CDR3, the DNA is TGTGCCAGCTCACCACATGAGGGTTGGGGCTACACCTTC. This translates into CASSPHEGWGYTF.

Many counts were recorded for this clonotype. The V and J genes are TRBV12-3 or TRBV12-4 and TRBJ1-2; D not resolved. The CDR3 covers 12 residues. Trimming took off 6 bases at V and 4 bases at J, with 9 bases between the two ends. In DNA form, the CDR3 reads TGTGCCAGCAGCGCATCCGGCTATGGCTACACCTTC. Amino acids: CASSASGYGYTF.

As concerns this clonotype: Germline is not matched at one junction end, which may reflect a read error. CDR3 residues: CASSFTERDTQYF. Here the CDR3 DNA reads TGTGCTAGCAGCTTCACAGAAAGAGATACGCAGTATTTT. J is TRBJ2-3 and V is TRBV7-7; no reliable D call. Germline V CDR1 and CDR2: SSHAT, FNYEAQ (reference sequence). This CDR3 comprises 13 residues. The full variable domain, with the rest looked up from reference TRBV7-7 and TRBJ2-3, is GAGVSQSPRYKVTKRGQDVTLRCDPISSHATLYWYQQALGQGPEFLTYFNYEAQPDKSGLPSDRFSAERPEGSISTLTIQRTEQRDSAMYRCASSFTERDTQYFGPGTRLTVL.

This rearrangement joins TRBV7-9 to TRBJ2-3; 7 bases map to TRBD1. After removal of 5 bases from V and 6 bases from J, the junction contained 14 bases not matched to a gene. In germline, CDR1 is SEHNR, CDR2 FQNEAQ (reference sequence). CDR3 length: 16 residues. CDR3 sequence (DNA): TGTGCCAGCAGCCTCAGACAGGGAAGTTTGGATGATACGCAGTATTTT. Encoded protein: CASSLRQGSLDDTQYF.

V is TRBV7-9 and J is TRBJ1-3, with D possibly TRBD1 on 5 matching bases. Germline V gene data show CDR1 as SEHNR and CDR2 as FQNEAQ (reference sequence). This CDR3 contains 16 residues. Trimming pared 5 bases from V and 8 bases from J, leaving 22 bases between. This CDR3 is CASSRAAGLLSDTIYF. CDR3 sequence (DNA): TGTGCCAGCAGCCGGGCGGCAGGGTTACTCTCGGACACCATATATTTT. Full variable domain (remainder filled in from reference TRBV7-9 and TRBJ1-3): DTGVSQNPRHKITKRGQNVTFRCDPISEHNRLYWYRQTLGQGPEFLTYFQNEAQLEKSRLLSDRFSAERPKGSFSTLEIQRTEQGDSAMYLCASSRAAGLLSDTIYFGEGSWLTVV.

In its sample, this clonotype was seen a few times. The CDR3 is CASSRPQANTEAFF. CDR3 sequence (DNA): TGTGCCAGCAGTCGCCCGCAGGCGAACACTGAAGCTTTCTTT. The chain carries TRBV6-1 and TRBJ1-1; D is unresolved. The V gene lost 5 bases and the J gene lost 1 base, with 11 bases spanning the gap. Germline CDR1 reads MNHNS; CDR2 reads SASEGT. This CDR3 has 14 residues.

In regard to this clonotype: Possible read error: a much larger clone is one base away. The rearrangement links TRBV12-3 or TRBV12-4 to TRBJ2-5, with D uncertain. The J call may be mistaken, given a closer DNA end match to TRBJ2-1. This CDR3 spans 14 amino acids. The CDR3 sequence: CASSLEAGVETQFF. The CDR3 DNA sequence: TGTGCCAGCAGTTTAGAGGCTGGGGTGGAGACCCAGTTCTTC.

This clonotype came up many times. The chain carries TRBV4-1 and TRBJ2-3; TRBD2 agrees at 13 bases. The germline V gene encodes CDR1 MGHRA and CDR2 YSYEKL. The ends lost 5 bases at V and 2 bases at J; junction bases unmatched: 4. The CDR3 is made up of 16 amino acids. The CDR3: CASSYGTSGATDTQYF. Here the CDR3 DNA reads TGCGCCAGCAGCTACGGGACTAGCGGGGCCACAGATACGCAGTATTTT.

This clonotype was seen repeatedly, ten times or more. The genes are TRBV6-1 and TRBJ2-1; 12 positions match TRBD2. Germline assignment: CDR1 MNHNS and CDR2 SASEGT. The V segment lost 6 bases and the J segment 9 bases; nucleotides outside the gene matches: 6. The CDR3 is made up of 14 amino acids. CDR3 sequence (DNA): TGTGCCAGCAGCAACCTAGCGGGAGGGGTTGAGCAGTTCTTC. It yields the protein CASSNLAGGVEQFF.

This clonotype was counted many times. This chain joins TRBV30 and TRBJ1-1, with D tentatively TRBD1 (6 bases). The V gene's germline CDR1 is GTSNPN and CDR2 SVGIG (reference sequence). The CDR3 extends over 13 amino acids. The V end was cut by 8 bases, the J end by 5 bases, with 18 bases between. In DNA, the CDR3 is TGTGCCCAAGTACGGGGGGCTTCAACTGAAGCTTTCTTT. Translating gives CAQVRGASTEAFF.

This clonotype was seen more than once but under ten times. The chain has TRBV29-1 and TRBJ1-1; tentative D call: TRBD1 (6 bases). The germline gives CDR1 SQVTM, CDR2 ANQGSEA. V dropped 6 bases and J dropped 9 bases, with 14 bases sitting between them. This CDR3 comprises 11 residues. For the CDR3, the DNA is TGCAGCGTCGTAAAGGGGGGGAAAGCTTTCTTT. Translating it yields CSVVKGGKAFF.